The 10 T cell receptor beta chains listed next were all sequenced from one sample in a study of PD-1 blockade in classical Hodgkin lymphoma. Sequencing used immunoSEQ multiplex PCR; TCRdb keeps in-frame clones, though not all of them. The sample records about 20,000 clones, about 87% being singletons. The sample's time point: cycle 4 day 1 (C4D1), after more than 5 weeks of nivolumab. No patient escaped relapse after autologous stem cell transplantation, and brentuximab vedotin exposure varied. Isolated CD8+ T cells were derived from thawed PBMCs through magnetic negative selection. Sequencing was performed on CD8+ T cells from blood, taken before the fourth cycle of nivolumab. These receptor sequences come from a human donor with classical Hodgkin lymphoma.

V and J are TRBV27 and TRBJ2-7, with a weak D call TRBD2 (6 bases). V lost 5 bases and J lost 2, with 10 bases in between. The germline gives CDR1 MNHEY, CDR2 SMNVEV (reference sequence). This CDR3 is built from 13 residues. In DNA, the CDR3 is TGTGCCAGCAGTGCCGGGGGAGCCTACGAGCAGTACTTC. It specifies CASSAGGAYEQYF.

The rearrangement joins TRBV27 to TRBJ2-3; tentative D call: TRBD2 (6 bases). The CDR3 totals 9 residues. Germline V gene data show CDR1 as MNHEY and CDR2 as SMNVEV (reference sequence). The CDR3 spells CAAGDTQYF. Here the CDR3 DNA reads TGTGCTGCGGGGGATACGCAGTATTTT.

This clone has only a few counts. The gene calls are TRBV25-1 and TRBJ2-7; maybe TRBD1 (5 bases). Germline V CDR1 and CDR2: MGHDK, SYGVNS. The CDR3 loop spans 11 amino acids. V lost 5 bases and J lost 6, with 8 bases in between. In DNA form, the CDR3 reads TGTGCCAGCAGTAGGGGCCGCGAGCAGTACTTC. Its protein product is CASSRGREQYF.

As for this clone: The junction departs from the called germline gene at one end, perhaps through a read error. The chain is built from TRBV5-6 and TRBJ2-7, with TRBD1 matching 8 bases. Germline CDR1 and CDR2: SGHDT and YYEEEE. The CDR3 loop spans 15 amino acids. The CDR3 DNA follows: TGTGCCAGCAGCTACCAGGGGGCTACGCTCTACGAGCAGCACTTC. Protein: CASSYQGATLYEQHF.

The CDR3 sequence: CASTNWERREPRYQETQYF. The CDR3 DNA reads as TGTGCCAGCACCAATTGGGAGCGACGAGAACCCCGGTACCAAGAGACCCAGTACTTC. The gene calls are TRBV28 and TRBJ2-5, with D maybe TRBD2 (5 bases). The CDR3 contains 19 residues. Germline values: CDR1 MDHEN, CDR2 SYDVKM. V was trimmed by 7 bases and J by 0 bases, leaving 27 bases between them.

This clone was seen a handful of times. The rearrangement uses TRBV27 and TRBJ1-5, with D unresolved. CDR3 length: 12 residues. From germline, CDR1 is MNHEY and CDR2 SMNVEV (reference sequence). Trimming left V 5 bases short and J 4 bases short, with 6 bases between. The CDR3 DNA reads as TGTGCCAGCAGTCCTACGAATCAGCCCCAGCATTTT. This gives the protein CASSPTNQPQHF.

The J gene is TRBJ2-1, the V gene TRBV13, with a possible D match to TRBD2 (5 bases). The germline V and J ends were trimmed by 0 bases and 10 bases, with 16 bases remaining between them. The germline V gene encodes CDR1 PRHDT and CDR2 FYEKMQ (reference sequence). The CDR3 runs to 15 residues. CDR3 nucleotides: TGTGCCAGCAGCTTAGGCCACCCCGGCGGGCGGGAGCAGTTCTTC. This codes for CASSLGHPGGREQFF.

The chain uses TRBV10-1 and TRBJ2-7; a possible D gene is TRBD2 (5 bases). CDR1 and CDR2 from the germline V gene are WNHNN and SYGVQD (reference sequence). CDR3 length: 11 amino acids. V dropped 8 bases and J dropped 6 bases, with 11 bases sitting between them. The CDR3 nucleotides are TGCGCCAGCTCCTCGGGAAGCGAGCAGTACTTC. Encoded protein: CASSSGSEQYF.

The rearrangement uses TRBV6-4 and TRBJ2-3; 7 bases agree with TRBD2. This CDR3 spans 12 amino acids. Trimming removed 3 bases from V and 11 bases from J; junction bases left unmatched: 5. The germline V gene encodes CDR1 MRHNA and CDR2 SNTAGT. The CDR3 reads CASSDGRDLQYF. Written as DNA, the CDR3 is TGTGCCAGCAGTGATGGGAGGGACCTGCAGTATTTT.

This clone was seen more than once but under ten times. The chain links TRBV7-9 to TRBJ1-2; D might be TRBD1 (5 bases). V dropped 4 bases and J dropped 1 base, with 10 bases sitting between them. Germline values: CDR1 SEHNR, CDR2 FQNEAQ (reference sequence). The CDR3 covers 14 residues. CDR3 coding DNA: TGTGCCAGCAGCTCCGGGACGGTTAACTATGGCTACACCTTC. Translated, it gives CASSSGTVNYGYTF.